These 20 T cell receptor beta chains were sequenced from one sample in a study of blood T cell repertoires in COVID-19. Repertoires were generated with immunoSEQ multiplex PCR, while TCRdb's copy carries only in-frame clones and drops some. The sample comprises just under 95,000 clones, 80% of which are singletons, and 7.5% to 9.5% rests with the top ten. The sequenced material came from peripheral blood. The receptors were gathered from a man aged 50-60 years who had recovered from COVID-19.

A note on this clone: Germline and junction disagree at one end, which may indicate a read error. V gene TRBV7-7 combines with J gene TRBJ2-7, with TRBD1 matching 7 bases. This CDR3 contains 15 residues. From germline, CDR1 is SSHAT and CDR2 FNYEAQ (reference sequence). The CDR3 reads CASSLERGPEYEQYF. The CDR3 DNA is TGTGCTAGCAGCTTAGAGAGGGGGCCAGAGTACGAGCAGTACTTC.

This sequence joins TRBV6-5 and TRBJ1-2; 9 nucleotides match TRBD1. Germline CDR1 reads MNHEY; CDR2 reads SVGAGI. Trimming cost V 5 bases and J 3 bases; bases outside gene matches: 7. CDR3 size: 15 residues. CDR3 amino acids: CASSIAGTGYYGYTF. CDR3 DNA: TGTGCCAGCAGTATAGCCGGGACAGGGTACTATGGCTACACCTTC.

This clone was detected only once. This chain uses TRBV19 with TRBJ2-5; TRBD2 is a possible D gene (6 bases). V gave up 6 bases and J gave up 5 bases, with 13 bases separating them. CDR3 length equals 13 residues. Germline V gene data show CDR1 as LNHDA and CDR2 as SQIVND (reference sequence). The CDR3 protein is CASSPTRSETQYF. CDR3 coding DNA: TGTGCCAGTAGCCCGACTAGGTCGGAGACCCAGTACTTC.

The chain combines TRBV5-1 with TRBJ2-2; D gene uncertain. The CDR3 runs 11 residues. Germline assignment: CDR1 SGHRS and CDR2 YFSETQ. Trimming took off 5 bases at V and 7 bases at J, with 6 bases between the two ends. CDR3 protein: CASRESGELFF. The CDR3 DNA reads TGCGCCAGCAGAGAGAGCGGGGAGCTGTTTTTT. The full variable domain, in which reference TRBV5-1 and TRBJ2-2 provide the parts outside the CDR3, is KAGVTQTPRYLIKTRGQQVTLSCSPISGHRSVSWYQQTPGQGLQFLFEYFSETQRNKGNFPGRFSGRQFSNSRSEMNVSTLELGDSALYLCASRESGELFFGEGSRLTVL.

The rearrangement joins TRBV18 to TRBJ1-1; D perhaps matches TRBD1 (6 bases). Germline values: CDR1 KGHSH, CDR2 LQKENI. This CDR3 has 15 amino acids. The germline V and J ends were trimmed by 3 bases and 10 bases, with 21 bases remaining between them. The DNA of the CDR3 is TGTGCCAGCTCACCCCTACAGGGAAATGAACGTAGAGCTTTCTTT. It codes for CASSPLQGNERRAFF.

The CDR3 bases are TGTGCCAGCAGCACAATGGAGCGAGAGCAGTACTTC. As protein: CASSTMEREQYF. This chain uses TRBV12-3 or TRBV12-4 with TRBJ2-7; the D is unclear. The CDR3 contains 12 residues. Trimming took 6 bases from V and 7 from J, leaving 13 bases between them.

The rearrangement links TRBV29-1 to TRBJ2-7; D may be TRBD2 (5 bases). Per the germline V gene, CDR1 is SQVTM and CDR2 is ANQGSEA. V was shortened by 7 bases and J by 3 bases, with 10 bases between the two germline ends. This CDR3 has 11 amino acids. DNA of the CDR3: TGCAGCGCTGGGAGCTTCTACGAGCAGTACTTC. Translation gives CSAGSFYEQYF.

The chain links TRBV5-1 to TRBJ2-2; D is possibly TRBD1 (5 bases). V lost 2 bases and J 6 bases, leaving 14 bases between the germline ends. Germline loops: CDR1 SGHRS, CDR2 YFSETQ. The CDR3 consists of 15 residues. CDR3 residues: CASSLGEQDAGELFF. The CDR3 nucleotides read TGCGCCAGCAGCTTAGGTGAACAGGACGCCGGGGAGCTGTTTTTT.

This clone is labeled medium-sized. The rearrangement joins TRBV15 to TRBJ2-7, with D possibly being TRBD1 (5 bases). Germline CDR1 and CDR2: LNHNV and YYDKDF (reference sequence). The length of the CDR3 is 15 residues. The V gene lost 0 bases and the J gene lost 0 bases, with 9 bases spanning the gap. The CDR3: CATSRDSQGSYEQYF. The CDR3, as DNA: TGTGCCACCAGCAGAGATTCTCAGGGCTCCTACGAGCAGTACTTC.

This rearrangement joins TRBV11-2 to TRBJ2-1, with 11 nucleotides matching TRBD2. Germline CDR1 is SGHAT and CDR2 is FQNNGV. Losses at the gene ends were 5 bases for V and 7 bases for J; bases not matched to a gene: 7. The CDR3 loop spans 15 amino acids. In DNA form, the CDR3 reads TGTGCCAGCAGCCTCCTAGCGGGAGGTGGGAATGAGCAGTTCTTC. It translates to CASSLLAGGGNEQFF.

This chain uses TRBV11-2 with TRBJ2-3, with TRBD2 as a possible D gene (6 bases). V was clipped by 3 bases and J by 2 bases, with 15 bases between them. The CDR3 consists of 16 residues. Germline CDR1 SGHAT, CDR2 FQNNGV. The CDR3 loop is CASSLEGGFLTDTQYF. For the CDR3, the DNA is TGTGCCAGCAGCTTGGAGGGAGGTTTCCTCACAGATACGCAGTATTTT.

Written as DNA, the CDR3 is TGTGCCAGTAATAGGAGCGGAAACAATCAGCCCCAGCATTTT. This sequence encodes CASNRSGNNQPQHF. The V gene is TRBV19, the J gene TRBJ1-5; D is unclear. Between the trimmed V and J ends, which lost 7 bases and 3 bases, there was a span of 13 bases. The CDR3 has 14 amino acids. CDR1 LNHDA and CDR2 SQIVND come from the germline V gene (reference sequence).

This rearrangement joins TRBV7-3 to TRBJ1-1; D is unresolved. The V end lost 2 bases, the J end lost 2 bases, and 9 bases lay between the germline ends. The CDR3 contains 14 residues. Looked up from germline, CDR1 is SGHTA and CDR2 is FQGTGA. The CDR3 DNA follows: TGTGCCAGCAGCTTATTTCCGGGAAACACTGAAGCTTTCTTT. As protein: CASSLFPGNTEAFF. Using reference TRBV7-3 and TRBJ1-1 for the parts outside the CDR3, the full variable domain is GAGVSQTPSNKVTEKGKYVELRCDPISGHTALYWYRQSLGQGPEFLIYFQGTGAADDSGLPNDRFFAVRPEGSVSTLKIQRTERGDSAVYLCASSLFPGNTEAFFGQGTRLTVV.

The J gene is TRBJ2-3, the V gene TRBV11-2, with TRBD2 as a possible D gene (5 bases). V was pared by 0 bases and J by 6 bases, with 22 bases between. Germline CDR1 reads SGHAT; CDR2 reads FQNNGV. The CDR3 has 18 amino acids. Written as DNA, the CDR3 is TGTGCCAGCAGCTTAGATTATAGCGCGACCGGGTCATATGATACGCAGTATTTT. The encoded protein is CASSLDYSATGSYDTQYF.

The rearrangement joins TRBV5-1 to TRBJ1-2; no definite D call. The CDR3 runs to 13 residues. CDR1 is SGHRS, CDR2 YFSETQ, per germline. V dropped 0 bases and J dropped 4 bases, with 7 bases sitting between them. The CDR3 DNA sequence: TGCGCCAGCAGCTTGGACACTATCTATGGCTACACCTTC. It is translated as CASSLDTIYGYTF.

The chain couples TRBV5-8 to TRBJ1-4; 7 bases map to TRBD1. Germline V CDR1 and CDR2: SGHTS, YDEGEE. V lost 2 bases to trimming and J lost 4 bases; unmatched junction nucleotides: 5. The CDR3 spans 15 residues. CDR3 coding DNA: TGTGCCAGCAGCTTATCCGGGACAGATAATGAAAAACTGTTTTTT. It codes for CASSLSGTDNEKLFF.

The V gene is TRBV29-1, the J gene TRBJ1-4; D gene ambiguous. The germline V and J ends were trimmed by 4 bases and 4 bases, with 13 bases remaining between them. The CDR3 has 14 amino acids. Germline assignment: CDR1 SQVTM and CDR2 ANQGSEA. The DNA of the CDR3 is TGCAGCGTTGGGCAAAGGAGGGATAATGAAAAACTGTTTTTT. It is translated as CSVGQRRDNEKLFF.

This chain connects TRBV3-1 (or the pseudogene TRBV3-2) to TRBJ2-3; TRBD2 aligns across 8 bases. Germline loops: CDR1 LGHDT, CDR2 YNNKEL (reference sequence). V lost 1 base, J lost 6 bases, and 9 bases stayed unmatched. This CDR3 region has 16 residues. The CDR3 sequence: CASSQVGSGGRDTQYF. Here the CDR3 DNA reads TGTGCCAGCAGCCAAGTAGGAAGCGGGGGCCGGGATACGCAGTATTTT.

The V call is TRBV5-5, the J call TRBJ2-5; D perhaps matches TRBD2 (5 bases). Germline V gives CDR1 SGHKS, CDR2 YYEKEE (reference sequence). The ends were cut back, 3 bases at V and 9 bases at J, with 15 bases in the middle. CDR3 size: 13 residues. CDR3 region: CASSSQRTVPQYF. CDR3 in DNA: TGTGCCAGCAGCTCTCAGCGGACGGTCCCCCAGTACTTC. The full variable domain, with the rest looked up from reference TRBV5-5 and TRBJ2-5, is DAGVTQSPTHLIKTRGQQVTLRCSPISGHKSVSWYQQVLGQGPQFIFQYYEKEERGRGNFPDRFSARQFPNYSSELNVNALLLGDSALYLCASSSQRTVPQYFGPGTRLLVL.

The chain employs TRBV4-3 and TRBJ2-1; tentative D call: TRBD1 (6 bases). This CDR3 has 14 residues. The germline V and J ends were trimmed by 0 bases and 9 bases, with 12 bases remaining between them. CDR1 and CDR2 (germline): LGHNA, YSLEER. The CDR3 bases are TGCGCCAGCAGCCAAGATCGACAAGGGGGTGAGCAGTTCTTC. This gives the protein CASSQDRQGGEQFF.